What follows are 15 T cell receptor beta chains derived from one specimen sequenced in a study of OX40 agonist ivuxolimab in advanced cancers. Only in-frame clones appear in the TCRdb table, and some are missing; sequencing was by immunoSEQ multiplex PCR. The sample yields around 53,000 clones, roughly 83% seen once. The sample here was CD4+ or CD8+ T cells sorted from blood, taken in a trial of the OX40 agonist ivuxolimab. The receptors here all came from an adult with an advanced solid tumor such as melanoma, head and neck, liver or kidney cancer.

This chain links TRBV5-5 with TRBJ2-5; TRBD2 matches at 15 bases. Germline V CDR1 and CDR2: SGHKS, YYEKEE (reference sequence). The trim removed 0 bases at V and 4 bases at J, leaving 1 base unmatched. This CDR3 comprises 16 residues. CDR3: CASSLEGLAGGETQYF. DNA of the CDR3: TGTGCCAGCAGCTTGGAGGGACTAGCGGGAGGAGAGACCCAGTACTTC.

This clone appeared a few times. The rearrangement links TRBV19 to TRBJ2-7, with 8 bases that match TRBD1. This CDR3 is 14 amino acids long. Germline CDR1 is LNHDA and CDR2 is SQIVND (reference sequence). Trimming took 1 base from V and 5 from J; bases not matched to a gene: 4. The DNA for the CDR3 is TGTGCCAGTAGTATAGGCGGACAGGGCCACGAGCAGTACTTC. Amino acids: CASSIGGQGHEQYF.

The chain has TRBV11-2 and TRBJ2-3; D possibly corresponds to TRBD1 (5 bases). CDR1 SGHAT and CDR2 FQNNGV come from the germline V gene. This CDR3 has 14 residues. V gave up 3 bases and J gave up 4 bases, with 11 bases separating them. The CDR3: CASSFGRVSDTQYF. The DNA of the CDR3 is TGTGCCAGCAGCTTTGGCAGGGTTTCAGATACGCAGTATTTT.

This CDR3 is CATSRRDGDQPQHF. CDR3 nucleotides: TGTGCCACCAGCAGACGGGACGGCGATCAGCCCCAGCATTTT. The chain uses TRBV15 and TRBJ1-5, with D tentatively TRBD1 (5 bases). The CDR3 spans 14 residues. The V end was cut by 2 bases, the J end by 5 bases, with 10 bases between. Germline CDR1 LNHNV, CDR2 YYDKDF (reference sequence).

The gene calls are TRBV30 and TRBJ2-1; possibly TRBD2 for D (6 bases). Trimming removed 2 bases at V and 4 bases at J, with 15 bases between. The germline V gene has CDR1 GTSNPN and CDR2 SVGIG (reference sequence). This CDR3 spans 15 amino acids. Here the CDR3 DNA reads TGTGCCTGGAGTCCCCCTCGCCGGGGGTACAATGAGCAGTTCTTC. Amino acid sequence: CAWSPPRRGYNEQFF.

This chain joins TRBV19 and TRBJ2-6; D is unclear. The V gene lost 7 bases and the J gene lost 0 bases, with 4 bases spanning the gap. The CDR3 totals 13 residues. Germline V gene sequence: CDR1 LNHDA, CDR2 SQIVND (reference sequence). Here the CDR3 DNA reads TGTGCCAGTACTCGCTCTGGGGCCAACGTCCTGACTTTC. Its translation: CASTRSGANVLTF.

V usage is TRBV18 and J usage is TRBJ2-1, with D possibly matching TRBD1 (5 bases). CDR3 length: 12 amino acids. V lost 6 bases, J lost 5 bases, and 8 bases lay in between. The germline V gene has CDR1 KGHSH and CDR2 LQKENI. The DNA for the CDR3 is TGTGCCAGCTCTCTCAGGGACAATGAGCAGTTCTTC. This translates into CASSLRDNEQFF.

The chain carries TRBV7-9 and TRBJ2-6; D is ambiguous. The V and J ends lost 6 bases and 1 base respectively, with 7 bases between them. This CDR3 is built from 14 residues. CDR1 is SEHNR, CDR2 FQNEAQ, per germline (reference sequence). The CDR3: CASRQSSGANVLTF. CDR3 DNA sequence: TGTGCCAGCAGGCAGTCGTCTGGGGCCAACGTCCTGACTTTC. The entire variable domain, with the rest obtained from reference TRBV7-9 and TRBJ2-6, is as follows: DTGVSQNPRHKITKRGQNVTFRCDPISEHNRLYWYRQTLGQGPEFLTYFQNEAQLEKSRLLSDRFSAERPKGSFSTLEIQRTEQGDSAMYLCASRQSSGANVLTFGAGSRLTVL.

This chain links TRBV4-1 with TRBJ1-6; no reliable D call. This CDR3 is 16 amino acids long. With 0 bases removed from V and 2 bases from J, the gap between germline ends came to 8 bases. CDR1 is MGHRA and CDR2 is YSYEKL in the germline V gene. The CDR3: CASSQEGPPYNSPLHF. CDR3 coding DNA: TGCGCCAGCAGCCAAGAAGGGCCCCCCTATAATTCACCCCTCCACTTT.

The V and J genes are TRBV4-1 and TRBJ1-6; 10 bases are a match to TRBD1. Germline-derived CDR1 and CDR2 are MGHRA and YSYEKL. The CDR3 totals 16 residues. V dropped 0 bases and J dropped 9; count of bases not matched to a gene: 5. CDR3 sequence (DNA): TGCGCCAGCAGCCAAGATGGACAGGGGGGAATTTCACCCCTCCACTTT. This encodes CASSQDGQGGISPLHF.

The J gene is TRBJ1-6, the V gene TRBV5-6; D is unresolved. V lost 4 bases, J lost 5 bases, and 4 bases lay in between. Per germline, CDR1 SGHDT and CDR2 YYEEEE. This CDR3 has 12 amino acids. The CDR3 region has the DNA TGTGCCAGCAGCGCAAATAATTCACCCCTCCACTTT. Translation gives CASSANNSPLHF.

Here the CDR3 DNA reads TGTGCCAGCAGTTCCCCCCTAGCGGGAGGCGCCTACGAGCAGTACTTC. Its translation: CASSSPLAGGAYEQYF. The V gene is TRBV28, the J gene TRBJ2-7; 11 bases align to TRBD2. There are 16 residues in the CDR3. Germline trimming cut 4 bases from V and 2 bases from J; bases unmatched to any gene: 7. The germline V gene encodes CDR1 MDHEN and CDR2 SYDVKM.

The table lists this clone with a count of one. V gene TRBV10-1 combines with J gene TRBJ2-3; D gene unclear. V was cut by 4 bases and J by 1 base, with 12 bases left in between. CDR1 and CDR2 (germline): WNHNN, SYGVQD (reference sequence). The CDR3 contains 15 residues. The CDR3 is CASSGSLSGTDTQYF. The CDR3, as DNA: TGCGCCAGCAGTGGGTCCCTTTCCGGCACAGATACGCAGTATTTT.

The V call is TRBV6-4, the J call TRBJ1-1; tentative D call: TRBD1 (6 bases). The V gene's germline CDR1 is MRHNA and CDR2 SNTAGT. Trimming removed 6 bases from V and 0 bases from J, with 11 bases in between. This CDR3 spans 14 amino acids. The CDR3 is CASSLTGLNTEAFF. The CDR3 DNA sequence: TGTGCCAGCAGCCTAACAGGGCTGAACACTGAAGCTTTCTTT.

CDR3 in DNA: TGTGCCTGGAGTGTACAGCGTTTTACCGGGGAGCTGTTTTTT. Translation gives CAWSVQRFTGELFF. The J gene is TRBJ2-2, the V gene TRBV30; no reliable D call. Deletions cut 0 bases from V and 5 bases from J, with 10 bases between. The CDR3 spans 14 residues. CDR1 is GTSNPN, CDR2 SVGIG, per germline (reference sequence). The full variable domain, completed using reference TRBV30 and TRBJ2-2, is SQTIHQWPATLVQPVGSPLSLECTVEGTSNPNLYWYRQAAGRGLQLLFYSVGIGQISSEVPQNLSASRPQDRQFILSSKKLLLSDSGFYLCAWSVQRFTGELFFGEGSRLTVL.